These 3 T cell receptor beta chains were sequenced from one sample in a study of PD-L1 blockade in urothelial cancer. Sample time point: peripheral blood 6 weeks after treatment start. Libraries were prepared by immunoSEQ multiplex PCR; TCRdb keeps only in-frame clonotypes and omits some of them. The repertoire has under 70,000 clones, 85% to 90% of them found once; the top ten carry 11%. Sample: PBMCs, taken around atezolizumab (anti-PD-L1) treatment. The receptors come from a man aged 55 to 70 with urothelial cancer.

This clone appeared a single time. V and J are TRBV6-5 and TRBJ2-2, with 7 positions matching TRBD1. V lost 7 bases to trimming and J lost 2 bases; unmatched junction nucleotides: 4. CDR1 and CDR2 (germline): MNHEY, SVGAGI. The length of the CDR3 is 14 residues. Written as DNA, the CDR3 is TGTGCCAGCATGGGGGACAGAAACACCGGGGAGCTGTTTTTT. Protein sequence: CASMGDRNTGELFF.

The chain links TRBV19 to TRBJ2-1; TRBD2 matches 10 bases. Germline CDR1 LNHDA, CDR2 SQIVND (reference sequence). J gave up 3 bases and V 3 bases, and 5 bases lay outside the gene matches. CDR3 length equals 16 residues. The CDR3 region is CASSISRTSGYNEQFF. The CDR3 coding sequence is TGTGCCAGTAGTATTTCGCGGACTAGCGGCTACAATGAGCAGTTCTTC.

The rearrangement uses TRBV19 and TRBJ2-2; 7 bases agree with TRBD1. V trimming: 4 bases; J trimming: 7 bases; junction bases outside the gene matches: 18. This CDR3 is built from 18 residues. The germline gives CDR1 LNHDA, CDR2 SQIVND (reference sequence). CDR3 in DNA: TGTGCCAGTAGTACCCCTCGGAAGGCAGGGGGTTTGAGCGGGGAGCTGTTTTTT. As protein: CASSTPRKAGGLSGELFF.